These T cell receptor beta chains were read from a single sample in a study of Tregs in tolerant kidney transplant recipients. Method: immunoSEQ multiplex PCR; TCRdb's copy keeps in-frame clones and lacks some. The data contain about 20,000 clones, roughly four fifths of them seen just once; the ten biggest clones take up about 2.6%. The sequenced sample was Tregs from blood. These receptors were taken from a human donor in good health. Both conserved end residues are part of each CDR3. The order of the fields is clone size, V gene, J gene, CDR3 protein. Some rows mark clone size as missing; the rest say once, few, many or name a class of expanded clone.

few	TRBV5-5	TRBJ1-5	CASSAREPQPQHF
-	TRBV13	TRBJ2-3	CASSPGQGEDTQYF
-	TRBV7-8	TRBJ1-1	CASSYLGGRVNTEAFF
-	TRBV7-7	TRBJ2-1	CASSLRWGEQFF
-	TRBV7-2	TRBJ2-7	CASSLLARGGYEQYF
-	TRBV7-9	TRBJ2-5	CASSPKGTVGGETQYF
-	TRBV28	TRBJ2-1	CASTSFAYNEQFF
-	TRBV18	TRBJ1-2	CASSQNANYGYTF
-	TRBV5-1	TRBJ2-1	CASRAGGPGFSYNEQFF
-	TRBV11-3	TRBJ1-1	CASSGSVWGAGTEAFF
-	TRBV2	TRBJ2-3	CASTTADTQYF
-	TRBV7-2	TRBJ1-1	CASSLDWGNTEAFF
-	TRBV6-6	TRBJ2-4	CATQLQGKNIQYF
-	TRBV2	TRBJ2-6	CASGTVGSGANVLTF
-	TRBV7-3	TRBJ2-2	CASSLTRNTGELFF
-	TRBV2	TRBJ2-7	CASSEGTGLYEQYF
-	TRBV30	TRBJ2-1	CAWSLGYNEQFF
-	TRBV4-1	TRBJ1-2	CASSQQTGSPYGYTF
-	TRBV5-1	TRBJ2-2	CASSTSGTGELFF
-	TRBV11-2	TRBJ2-7	CASSFSRGQGNYEQYF
-	TRBV19	TRBJ2-5	CASSIEETQYF
once	TRBV15	TRBJ2-7	CATSAGVRTYEQYF
-	TRBV11-1	TRBJ2-3	CASSLEPRPDTQYF
-	TRBV11-2	TRBJ1-2	CASWGAQDGYTF
-	TRBV11-2	TRBJ2-7	CASSLSGGFGEQYF
few	TRBV6-1	TRBJ1-2	CASSPRGPNYGYTF
-	TRBV7-2	TRBJ1-1	CASSFGQGLTEAFF
-	TRBV5-6	TRBJ2-1	CASAGSGTTRDEQFF
few	TRBV19	TRBJ1-2	CASSPPGGRGYTF
-	TRBV9	TRBJ1-2	CASRRGANYGYTF
-	TRBV7-2	TRBJ2-5	CASSSGGTGGWETQYF
-	TRBV2	TRBJ1-1	CASSLSSTEAFF
-	TRBV19	TRBJ2-1	CASSRGTGAYNEQFF
once	TRBV11-3	TRBJ1-2	CASSLGTAGNYGYTF
-	TRBV7-9	TRBJ1-5	CASSLESGQPQHF
-	TRBV28	TRBJ2-3	CASTVAGTTDTQYF
-	TRBV4-3	TRBJ2-1	CASSHSPGQRQFF
-	TRBV4-1	TRBJ2-5	CASSPRGVLGTQYF
-	TRBV19	TRBJ2-7	CAIGTGAIYEQYF
-	TRBV7-2	TRBJ2-5	CASSRDPGHYQETQYF
-	TRBV6-5	TRBJ1-1	CASSRTGTYFF
once	TRBV7-9	TRBJ2-7	CASSLALGQGSYEQYF
-	TRBV10-3	TRBJ2-3	CAISPDRFSTDTQYF
few	TRBV4-2	TRBJ2-5	CASSQEGHSQETQYF
-	TRBV5-1	TRBJ2-6	CASSLRTVSGANVLTF
-	TRBV7-2	TRBJ2-3	CASSARGWGDTQYF
-	TRBV18	TRBJ1-5	CASGGANQPQHF
-	TRBV6-1	TRBJ2-3	CASSGGGLGTDTQYF
-	TRBV5-1	TRBJ2-7	CASSPRVGLLEQYF